The present TCR beta chain was sequenced within a study of shared clonotypes between healthy human individuals. This CDR3 contains 14 residues. CDR1 is SGHNT and CDR2 is YENEEA in the germline V gene. The ends were cut back, 3 bases at V and 0 bases at J, with 7 bases in the middle. This clone was found many times. The protocol was immunoSEQ multiplex PCR, while the TCRdb copy is restricted to in-frame clones and leaves out a portion. The sample comprises 600,000 to 800,000 clones, approximately 77% of which are singletons, and under 2% rests with the top ten. This sequence originates from a woman aged 25 to 45 in good health. The chain employs TRBV11-3 and TRBJ2-3; D uncertain. The sample taken for sequencing was memory CD4+ T cells sorted from blood. As to subset: CD45RA-negative fraction. CDR3 residues: CASSFTSSTDTQYF. In DNA, the CDR3 is TGTGCCAGCAGCTTTACGTCGAGCACAGATACGCAGTATTTT.